Listed below are T cell receptor beta chains from one sample, sequenced in a study of blood T cell repertoires in COVID-19. TCRdb keeps only in-frame clones here, not all; method: immunoSEQ multiplex PCR. Of 150,000 to 200,000 clones listed, over 75% were seen once; the top ten hold approximately 11%. Sequencing used peripheral blood. All receptors come from a human donor in a cohort sampled during active COVID-19. CDR3s include the opening cysteine and the closing phenylalanine or tryptophan. The D gene is left open where the match is weak. For some rows the clone size is stated as once, few or many, or as a class when expanded; others skip it.

cdr3_length	d_call	v_call	clone_size	j_call	cdr3_aa	cdr3_nt
15	TRBD1	TRBV28	.	TRBJ2-7	CASNSADRVGYEQYF	TGTGCCAGCAACTCCGCCGACAGGGTAGGCTACGAGCAGTACTTC
11	.	TRBV20-1	.	TRBJ1-4	CSARHKQELFF	TGCAGTGCTCGTCACAAGCAGGAACTGTTTTTT
15	.	TRBV6-2/TRBV6-3	.	TRBJ2-1	CASSLGGAGYNEQFF	TGTGCCAGCAGCCTCGGAGGAGCGGGCTACAATGAGCAGTTCTTC
15	TRBD1	TRBV6-5	.	TRBJ1-1	CASSAITGGRTEAFF	TGTGCCAGCAGCGCCATTACAGGGGGACGAACTGAAGCTTTCTTT
16	.	TRBV19	.	TRBJ1-3	CASSNPPGRAGNTIYF	TGTGCCAGTAGTAACCCTCCGGGTCGAGCTGGAAACACCATATATTTT
13	.	TRBV14	.	TRBJ2-7	CASSPTASYEQYF	TGTGCCAGCAGCCCGACAGCTTCCTACGAGCAGTACTTC
13	.	TRBV30	.	TRBJ1-5	CAWSGQSNQPQHF	TGTGCCTGGAGTGGACAGAGCAATCAGCCCCAGCATTTT
14	TRBD1	TRBV6-5	.	TRBJ2-7	CASSPQGGSYEQYF	TGTGCCAGCAGTCCACAGGGGGGCTCCTACGAGCAGTACTTC
17	TRBD1	TRBV24-1	few	TRBJ2-4	CATSDLFRTGPDNIQYF	TGTGCCACCAGTGATTTGTTTCGGACAGGGCCGGACAACATTCAGTACTTC
17	TRBD2	TRBV5-8	many	TRBJ2-3	CASSSGTSGGGTDTQYF	TGTGCCAGCAGCTCCGGGACTAGCGGGGGGGGCACAGATACGCAGTATTTT
12	TRBD1	TRBV9	few	TRBJ1-2	CASSDRGYGYTF	TGTGCCAGCAGCGACAGGGGCTATGGCTACACCTTC
18	TRBD1	TRBV2	.	TRBJ1-5	CASSGGLRTGGSGQPQHF	TGTGCCAGCAGTGGAGGACTCCGGACAGGGGGGTCCGGTCAGCCCCAGCATTTT
12	.	TRBV7-9	.	TRBJ2-7	CASSQQGDEQYF	TGTGCCAGCAGCCAGCAAGGAGACGAGCAGTACTTC
13	TRBD1	TRBV13	.	TRBJ1-5	CASSNRGNQPQHF	TGTGCCAGCAGCAACAGGGGTAATCAGCCCCAGCATTTT
18	.	TRBV18	.	TRBJ1-6	CASSPRSADSSYNSPLHF	TGTGCCAGCTCACCGAGGTCGGCGGATAGCTCCTATAATTCACCCCTCCACTTT
12	.	TRBV21-1	.	TRBJ2-7	CASSQDSYEQYF	TGTGCCAGCAGCCAAGACAGCTACGAGCAGTACTTC
14	.	TRBV7-6	.	TRBJ1-1	CASRDGTLNTEAFF	TGTGCCAGCAGGGACGGGACTTTGAACACTGAAGCTTTCTTT
13	TRBD2	TRBV30	.	TRBJ2-1	CAWKGTNYNEQFF	TGTGCCTGGAAGGGGACTAACTACAATGAGCAGTTCTTC
14	TRBD2	TRBV20-1	.	TRBJ2-1	CSASTSGLYNEQFF	TGCAGTGCTAGTACTAGCGGTCTCTACAATGAGCAGTTCTTC
14	.	TRBV9	.	TRBJ2-5	CASSVDGGQETQYF	TGTGCCAGCAGCGTAGACGGGGGACAAGAGACCCAGTACTTC
11	.	TRBV29-1	once	TRBJ2-1	CSVTRLDEQFF	TGCAGCGTTACTCGGTTGGATGAGCAGTTCTTC
16	.	TRBV7-6	few	TRBJ1-1	CASSLTNDGENTEAFF	TGTGCCAGCAGCTTAACTAACGACGGGGAGAACACTGAAGCTTTCTTT
14	.	TRBV6-5	.	TRBJ2-7	CASSYSRDSYEQYF	TGTGCCAGCAGTTACTCACGGGATTCCTACGAGCAGTACTTC
14	.	TRBV4-3	.	TRBJ1-2	CASSQAAEDYGYTF	TGCGCCAGCAGCCAAGCCGCAGAGGACTATGGCTACACCTTC
11	.	TRBV6-1	.	TRBJ1-1	CASSENSEAFF	TGTGCCAGCAGTGAAAACTCTGAAGCTTTCTTT
15	TRBD2	TRBV15	.	TRBJ2-7	CATSRVREGPPEQYF	TGTGCCACCAGCAGAGTGCGGGAGGGCCCCCCCGAGCAGTACTTC
14	TRBD2	TRBV6-5	.	TRBJ2-1	CASRRTSVDNEQFF	TGTGCCAGCAGGAGGACTAGTGTGGACAATGAGCAGTTCTTC
13	.	TRBV10-3	few	TRBJ1-2	CAISEDGELGYTF	TGTGCCATCAGCGAGGACGGGGAACTCGGCTACACCTTC
14	TRBD1	TRBV19	few	TRBJ1-2	CASSVLTGRNGYTF	TGTGCCAGTAGTGTGCTGACAGGGCGGAATGGCTACACCTTC
15	.	TRBV27	.	TRBJ1-1	CASSLDLTGYTEAFF	TGTGCCAGCAGTTTAGATTTAACCGGGTACACTGAAGCTTTCTTT
15	.	TRBV3-1/TRBV3-2	.	TRBJ1-2	CASSPRGSIMQGYTF	TGTGCCAGCAGCCCTCGGGGGAGTATTATGCAAGGCTACACCTTC
13	.	TRBV30	.	TRBJ1-4	CAWSGGRDEKLFF	TGTGCCTGGAGTGGGGGCAGGGATGAAAAACTGTTTTTT
16	.	TRBV5-1	once	TRBJ2-2	CASSTAGRKNTGELFF	TGCGCCAGCAGCACCGCGGGGAGGAAGAACACCGGGGAGCTGTTTTTT
11	.	TRBV6-5	.	TRBJ2-7	CASRRNYEQYF	TGTGCCAGCAGGCGCAACTACGAGCAGTACTTC
14	TRBD1	TRBV28	.	TRBJ1-4	CASSSGTGDGGLFF	TGTGCCAGCAGTTCCGGGACAGGGGACGGGGGACTGTTTTTT
14	.	TRBV4-1	.	TRBJ2-1	CASSQVAPPSEQFF	TGCGCCAGCAGCCAAGTGGCCCCCCCAAGTGAGCAGTTCTTC
13	.	TRBV3-1/TRBV3-2	.	TRBJ1-5	CASSQAPNQPQHF	TGTGCCAGCAGCCAAGCCCCTAACCAGCCCCAGCATTTT
18	TRBD1	TRBV6-2/TRBV6-3	few	TRBJ1-1	CASSYEQGASRGNTEAFF	TGTGCCAGCAGTTACGAACAGGGGGCCTCGAGGGGGAACACTGAAGCTTTCTTT
14	TRBD1	TRBV30	.	TRBJ1-3	CAWRAQGAGNTIYF	TGTGCCTGGAGGGCACAGGGGGCTGGAAACACCATATATTTT
12	.	TRBV30	once	TRBJ2-3	CAWRIASDTQYF	TGTGCCTGGAGGATCGCGTCCGATACGCAGTATTTT
15	.	TRBV5-1	.	TRBJ2-3	CASSLTGVGTDTQYF	TGCGCCAGCAGCTTGACGGGAGTTGGCACAGATACGCAGTATTTT
14	.	TRBV18	.	TRBJ2-7	CASSRGLLEVEQYF	TGTGCCAGCTCACGGGGACTGCTAGAGGTCGAGCAGTACTTC
16	TRBD1	TRBV5-1	.	TRBJ1-1	CASSLRDSLGYTEAFF	TGCGCCAGCAGCCTAAGGGACAGCCTCGGATACACTGAAGCTTTCTTT
16	.	TRBV28	.	TRBJ2-3	CASSLIRVPSTDTQYF	TGTGCCAGCAGTTTAATTCGGGTACCTAGCACAGATACGCAGTATTTT
16	.	TRBV2	few	TRBJ1-6	CASSEEKSRRLEGPHF	TGTGCCAGCAGTGAAGAAAAAAGTCGTAGGTTGGAGGGGCCCCACTTT
13	.	TRBV15	.	TRBJ1-1	CATSPGTNTEAFF	TGTGCCACCAGCCCTGGGACAAACACTGAAGCTTTCTTT
11	.	TRBV7-9	.	TRBJ2-7	CASSPQYEQYF	TGTGCCAGCAGCCCCCAGTACGAGCAGTACTTC
16	TRBD1	TRBV30	.	TRBJ2-3	CAWSEGTGHFADTQYF	TGTGCCTGGAGTGAAGGGACAGGACATTTTGCAGATACGCAGTATTTT
17	.	TRBV7-2	.	TRBJ2-1	CASSLALLGGSYNEQFF	TGTGCCAGCAGCTTAGCGCTGCTAGGGGGCTCCTACAATGAGCAGTTCTTC